These T cell receptor beta chains were read from a single sample in a study of response to subunit inactivated influenza vaccine. A single record per CDR3 protein comes from TCRdb applying MiXCR to the RT-PCR reads. The repertoire consists of approximately 500,000 distinct CDR3 sequences, with under 15% occurring once and the leading ten covering approximately 14%. The starting material was PBMCs from blood, obtained roughly 46 days after vaccination. These receptors were collected from a man between 45 and 60 years old who received an inactivated influenza vaccine. Each CDR3 is given with its conserved first and last residue. Each record gives: CDR3 protein, CDR3 DNA, V gene, J gene, clone size, D gene. A D gene is named only where the DNA matches it firmly. Not all rows give a size; the values are once, few, many and, for expanded clones, a class.

CASSLAPAREQFF	TGCGCCAGCAGCTTGGCGCCAGCCCGTGAGCAGTTCTTC	TRBV5-1	TRBJ2-1	-	-
CASSYPLAGLTYNEQFF	TGTGCCAGCAGTTACCCCCTAGCGGGGCTTACCTACAATGAGCAGTTCTTC	TRBV6-2/TRBV6-3	TRBJ2-1	-	TRBD2
CSVGRREDSYNEQFF	TGCAGCGTTGGACGGCGGGAGGATTCCTACAATGAGCAGTTCTTC	TRBV29-1	TRBJ2-1	many	TRBD2
CASSREAGGGYEQYF	TGTGCCAGCAGCCGTGAGGCCGGGGGGGGCTACGAGCAGTACTTC	TRBV3-1	TRBJ2-7	-	TRBD2
CASSLLGTLETQYF	TGTGCCAGCAGTTTACTTGGGACCCTGGAGACCCAGTACTTC	TRBV12-3/TRBV12-4	TRBJ2-5	-	-
CASSVAGGVNEQFF	TGCGCCAGCAGCGTGGCGGGAGGGGTGAATGAGCAGTTCTTC	TRBV5-1	TRBJ2-1	-	TRBD2
CASSPGSATNEKLFF	TGCGCCAGCAGCCCAGGGTCCGCAACTAATGAAAAACTGTTTTTT	TRBV5-1	TRBJ1-4	many	-
CASSQEWTYNSPLHF	TGCGCCAGCAGCCAAGAGTGGACGTATAATTCACCCCTCCACTTT	TRBV4-3	TRBJ1-6	-	-
CASRSDRATGELFF	TGTGCCAGCAGATCGGACAGGGCCACCGGGGAGCTGTTTTTT	TRBV25-1	TRBJ2-2	-	TRBD1
CASSSVRQGFGEQFF	TGCGCCAGCTCGAGTGTGAGACAGGGTTTTGGCGAGCAGTTCTTC	TRBV5-1	TRBJ2-1	-	TRBD1
CASSPWGSNTGELFF	TGTGCCAGCTCACCATGGGGCTCGAACACCGGGGAGCTGTTTTTT	TRBV18	TRBJ2-2	-	-
CASRGSGTGSAEQYF	TGTGCCAGCAGGGGGTCGGGGACAGGGTCGGCCGAGCAGTACTTC	TRBV3-1	TRBJ2-7	few	TRBD1
CSASSAGNLSPQYF	TGCAGTGCTAGTAGCGCGGGCAACCTGTCCCCCCAGTATTTT	TRBV20-1	TRBJ2-3	many	-
CASSYVGGPAFF	TGTGCCAGCAGCTACGTTGGGGGGCCAGCTTTCTTT	TRBV7-2	TRBJ1-1	-	-
CASSLKGSQETQYF	TGCGCCAGCAGCTTGAAGGGATCGCAAGAGACCCAGTACTTC	TRBV5-1	TRBJ2-5	many	-
CASSLLDSSGNTIYF	TGTGCCAGCAGCCTCCTCGACAGCTCTGGAAACACCATATATTTT	TRBV12-3/TRBV12-4	TRBJ1-3	many	-
CASRLAGVVNEQYF	TGCGCCAGCAGACTAGCGGGAGTGGTGAACGAGCAGTACTTC	TRBV10-2	TRBJ2-7	-	TRBD2
CASLTGTGVSPLHF	TGTGCCAGCCTTACCGGGACAGGGGTTTCACCCCTCCACTTT	TRBV6-2/TRBV6-3	TRBJ1-6	few	TRBD1
CSARSLGSTYNEQFF	TGCAGTGCCAGAAGTTTAGGGAGTACCTACAATGAGCAGTTCTTC	TRBV20-1	TRBJ2-1	-	-
CASSSTQGTGSNGYTF	TGTGCCAGCAGCTCAACTCAAGGGACAGGGAGCAATGGCTACACCTTC	TRBV7-2	TRBJ1-2	few	TRBD1
CASSYSGVPDTQYF	TGTGCCAGCAGTTACTCGGGCGTCCCAGATACGCAGTATTTT	TRBV6-2/TRBV6-3	TRBJ2-3	-	-
CSVEGDTQYF	TGCAGCGTTGAAGGAGATACGCAGTATTTT	TRBV29-1	TRBJ2-3	many	-
CASSLVASGSSGEQFF	TGTGCCAGCAGCTTGGTCGCTAGCGGGAGTTCGGGTGAGCAGTTCTTC	TRBV5-5	TRBJ2-1	many	TRBD2
CSARRPGQSNEKLFF	TGCAGTGCTAGAAGGCCGGGACAGTCGAATGAAAAACTGTTTTTT	TRBV20-1	TRBJ1-4	-	TRBD1
CSARKRGGAYEQYF	TGCAGTGCTAGAAAGCGCGGGGGGGCCTACGAGCAGTACTTC	TRBV20-1	TRBJ2-7	many	TRBD2
CVSSVTPGGQETQYF	TGTGTCAGCAGTGTCACCCCAGGGGGACAAGAGACCCAGTACTTC	TRBV6-1	TRBJ2-5	-	TRBD1
CASSLVQGSSYEQYF	TGTGCCAGCAGTTTAGTTCAAGGGAGCTCCTACGAGCAGTACTTC	TRBV12-3/TRBV12-4	TRBJ2-7	few	-
CASSSLPRSGRPFFLQETQYF	TGTGCCAGCAGCTCCCTCCCTCGCAGCGGGAGGCCCTTCTTTCTTCAAGAGACCCAGTACTTC	TRBV28	TRBJ2-5	-	TRBD2
CASSLGLGNTIYF	TGTGCCAGCAGCTTAGGGTTAGGAAACACCATATATTTT	TRBV7-2	TRBJ1-3	-	-
CASSLDYLYGYTF	TGTGCCAGCAGCTTAGACTACCTCTATGGCTACACCTTC	TRBV7-9	TRBJ1-2	few	-
CSARVDRGWGETQYF	TGCAGTGCCCGCGTCGACAGGGGCTGGGGGGAGACCCAGTACTTC	TRBV20-1	TRBJ2-5	-	TRBD1
CSAQRGPGDTQYF	TGCAGCGCCCAACGGGGGCCTGGAGATACGCAGTATTTT	TRBV29-1	TRBJ2-3	many	-
CASSLAGGPITGELFF	TGCGCCAGCAGCTTAGCGGGGGGGCCGATCACCGGGGAGCTGTTTTTT	TRBV5-1	TRBJ2-2	-	TRBD2
CASSQDGDQNIQYF	TGCGCCAGCAGCCAAGATGGGGATCAAAACATTCAGTACTTC	TRBV4-1	TRBJ2-4	few	-
CSARGLDFPYEQYF	TGCAGTGCTAGGGGCTTGGATTTCCCCTACGAGCAGTACTTC	TRBV20-1	TRBJ2-7	-	-